This entry is about one TCR beta chain. What it binds is not known. The PCR ran on 60 Vbeta and 13 Jbeta primers. This table comes from immunoSEQ multiplex PCR, and its TCRdb copy is limited to in-frame clones, with some not included. Of approximately 200,000 clones in the sample, around 81% were seen once. These data are taken from a study of cytomegalovirus exposure and HLA in healthy donors. Study information: An earlier analysis identified 95 million to 120 million unique TCR beta sequences in some 170 million T cells. Counted in an early data release were approximately 85 million unique TCRs from HLA-typed donors. The study, taken as a whole, reports: CMV serostatus alone was available as immune exposure information.

V lost 1 base to trimming and J lost 5 bases, with 11 bases between them. The CDR3 is 15 residues long. Germline V CDR1 and CDR2: SGHDN, FVKESK. This receptor was identified in a young woman in good health and CMV-seropositive. The sample taken for sequencing was PBMCs. This chain links TRBV14 with TRBJ1-4; D may be TRBD1 (6 bases). CDR3 region: CASSQANRVNEKLFF. The CDR3 DNA reads as TGTGCCAGCAGCCAAGCTAACAGGGTGAATGAAAAACTGTTTTTT. The full variable domain, completed using reference TRBV14 and TRBJ1-4, is EAGVTQFPSHSVIEKGQTVTLRCDPISGHDNLYWYRRVMGKEIKFLLHFVKESKQDESGMPNNRFLAERTGGTYSTLKVQPAELEDSGVYFCASSQANRVNEKLFFGSGTQLSVL.